This paragraph reports one TCR beta chain. What it recognizes is unknown. Ipilimumab, 1 mg/kg, started 14 to 28 days after autologous transplant. Through week 26, nivolumab 3 mg/kg IV was given weeks 1, 4, 7, 10, then biweekly. The data belong to a study of ipilimumab plus nivolumab after autologous stem cell transplantation. Study as a whole: Median doses per patient: roughly 5 ipilimumab, about eight nivolumab.

The data were produced by immunoSEQ multiplex PCR, yet TCRdb's version contains in-frame clones alone and is incomplete. This table holds tens of thousands of clones, around 92% found once. Regarding the study as a whole: Authors suggest TCR repertoire, Treg phenotype and gut microbiota support further study.

The CDR3 totals 12 residues. Trimming removed 7 bases from V and 3 bases from J, with 8 bases in between. CDR1 and CDR2 from the germline V gene are SGHTS and YDEGEE. The chain carries TRBV5-8 and TRBJ2-4; perhaps TRBD1 as D (5 bases). Sequenced material: PBMCs, taken in a trial of ipilimumab plus nivolumab as post-transplant consolidation. The TCR originated in a male donor with multiple myeloma. For the CDR3, the DNA is TGTGCCAGCCGACAGTTCAAAAACATTCAGTACTTC. Translating gives CASRQFKNIQYF.